This record covers a single T cell receptor beta chain. The data were taken from a study of T cell changes during pregnancy in multiple sclerosis. Measured with immunoSEQ multiplex PCR; TCRdb has only the in-frame clones, and not every one. The sample has tens of thousands of clones, more than 75% seen once. The source of this sequence is a female donor in good health, enrolled as a control in a pregnancy study. The source material was CD8+ T cells from peripheral blood mononuclear cells, sampled after pregnancy.

The CDR3 loop reads CASSLKGTGVPNEKLFF. CDR3 sequence (DNA): TGTGCCAGCAGCCTAAAAGGTACCGGGGTGCCTAATGAAAAACTGTTTTTT. The chain uses TRBV7-3 and TRBJ1-4; D ambiguous. From germline, CDR1 is SGHTA and CDR2 FQGTGA. V lost 5 bases and J 3 bases, leaving 19 bases between the germline ends. This CDR3 contains 17 residues. Supplemented by reference TRBV7-3 and TRBJ1-4, the full variable domain reads GAGVSQTPSNKVTEKGKYVELRCDPISGHTALYWYRQSLGQGPEFLIYFQGTGAADDSGLPNDRFFAVRPEGSVSTLKIQRTERGDSAVYLCASSLKGTGVPNEKLFFGSGTQLSVL.